This record covers a single TCR beta chain. What it binds is unknown. The TCR alpha and TCR beta cDNA libraries, bearing sample barcodes and UMIs, were generated by 5'RACE using constant-segment primers. TCRdb ran MiXCR on the 5' RACE reads and lists one entry per CDR3 protein. The profile shows 210,000 or so distinct CDR3 sequences, 15% to 20% of them singletons. CDR3 size: 12 residues. In germline, CDR1 is SQVTM, CDR2 ANQGSEA. V lost 4 bases and J lost 4, with 10 bases in between. This entry belongs to a study of T-cell memory formation after mild COVID-19. Findings and limits, study-wide: Pre-infection memory harbored some responding clones, suggesting cross-reactive memory joined.

Sequencing used PBMCs or a T cell subset sorted from them (not recorded which). V and J are TRBV29-1 and TRBJ1-2, with D uncertain. This TCR came from an adult woman who had mild COVID-19 (a few samples of this study predate the infection). Cell type and time point are not known. In DNA, the CDR3 is TGCAGCGTTGGTCCCCACAGCTATGGCTACACCTTC. It yields the protein CSVGPHSYGYTF.